This is a list of T cell receptor beta chains from one sample in a study of beta chain features in type 1 diabetes. The data were produced by immunoSEQ multiplex PCR, yet TCRdb's version contains in-frame clones alone and is incomplete. Among about 640,000 clones listed, around an eighth were seen once. Sequencing was performed on naive CD4+ T cells from blood. All receptors derive from a man aged 25-45 years with type 1 diabetes. Each CDR3 is given with its conserved first and last residue. The D gene is left open where the match is weak. Rows may omit the clone size; those that give it use once, few, many or a size class.

12	TRBV5-1	-	TRBJ1-2	-	TGCGCCAGCAGCTCCGGCGGGGAGAGCTACACCTTC	CASSSGGESYTF
16	TRBV11-2	-	TRBJ1-3	-	TGTGCCAGCAGCTTAGATCGGGGAACCCCTGGAAACACCATATATTTT	CASSLDRGTPGNTIYF
14	TRBV5-4	-	TRBJ2-7	few	TGTGCCAGCAGCTTGGGGCAGAGGGACTACGAGCAGTACTTC	CASSLGQRDYEQYF
13	TRBV29-1	TRBD1	TRBJ2-5	few	TGCAGCGCCAAGGACAGGGGGCAAGAGACCCAGTACTTC	CSAKDRGQETQYF
16	TRBV5-1	TRBD1	TRBJ1-2	once	TGCGCCAGCAGCTTGGTCGGACAGGGACGAAACTATGGCTACACCTTC	CASSLVGQGRNYGYTF
14	TRBV10-3	-	TRBJ1-5	few	TGTGCCATCAGTGAGTCGAGGGGCGGGCAGCCCCAGCATTTT	CAISESRGGQPQHF
16	TRBV9	TRBD1	TRBJ2-7	few	TGTGCCAGCAGCGTAGGACTCGGGACAGGGTTAGACGAGCAGTACTTC	CASSVGLGTGLDEQYF
13	TRBV29-1	-	TRBJ2-7	-	TGCAGCGTTGAAGATCAGGGGGAGGGCGAGCAGTACTTC	CSVEDQGEGEQYF
13	TRBV6-6	-	TRBJ1-1	few	TGTGCCAGCAGGAATGAGCGGAACACTGAAGCTTTCTTT	CASRNERNTEAFF
14	TRBV11-2	-	TRBJ2-7	few	TGTGCCAGCAGCCTAGGACAGCTTGTCTACGAGCAGTACTTC	CASSLGQLVYEQYF
15	TRBV4-3	TRBD1	TRBJ2-5	-	TGCGCCAGCAGCCAAGCGACAGGGGAGCGAGAGACCCAGTACTTC	CASSQATGERETQYF
13	TRBV28	-	TRBJ1-6	many	TGTGCCAGCAGTTTTGGCCCGAAGGAGGCCCTCCACTTT	CASSFGPKEALHF
13	TRBV7-2	-	TRBJ2-3	few	TGTGCCAGCAGCGCCCCCAGTCAAGATACGCAGTATTTT	CASSAPSQDTQYF
13	TRBV7-2	-	TRBJ2-7	-	TGTGCCAGCAGCTTGGGGGCCAGCTACGAGCAGTACTTC	CASSLGASYEQYF
15	TRBV9	-	TRBJ1-6	-	TGTGCCAGCAGCGTAGCGACAGAGGTTACTTCACCCCTCCACTTT	CASSVATEVTSPLHF
12	TRBV6-6	-	TRBJ1-6	once	TGTGCCAGCTCGAGTGGCGATTCACCCCTCCACTTT	CASSSGDSPLHF
17	TRBV4-1	-	TRBJ1-2	few	TGCGCCAGCAGCCAAGGTCCCACCGGAGGAGGGAACTATGGCTACACCTTC	CASSQGPTGGGNYGYTF
13	TRBV13	TRBD1	TRBJ1-2	-	TGTGCCAGCAGTCGACAGGGCTCCTATGGCTACACCTTC	CASSRQGSYGYTF
16	TRBV7-9	TRBD2	TRBJ2-6	-	TGTGCCAGCAGCCCGTCGGGGGGCTCTGGGGCCAACGTCCTGACTTTC	CASSPSGGSGANVLTF
14	TRBV6-5	-	TRBJ1-2	-	TGTGCCAGCAGCCTGACCGGGCCCCGAGGTGGCTACACCTTC	CASSLTGPRGGYTF
15	TRBV27	-	TRBJ2-7	few	TGTGCCAGCAGTTTAAGGCCAGGGATCTCCTACGAGCAGTACTTC	CASSLRPGISYEQYF
14	TRBV7-9	-	TRBJ1-5	-	TGTGCCAGCAGCTTAGACAGGGGCAATCAGCCCCAGCATTTT	CASSLDRGNQPQHF
17	TRBV5-4	TRBD1	TRBJ2-2	few	TGTGCCAGCAGCCGTTTCGAGACAGGGCAGAACACCGGGGAGCTGTTTTTT	CASSRFETGQNTGELFF
14	TRBV30	-	TRBJ1-5	few	TGTGCCTGGAGTGTGGGGCAGAATAATCAGCCCCAGCATTTT	CAWSVGQNNQPQHF